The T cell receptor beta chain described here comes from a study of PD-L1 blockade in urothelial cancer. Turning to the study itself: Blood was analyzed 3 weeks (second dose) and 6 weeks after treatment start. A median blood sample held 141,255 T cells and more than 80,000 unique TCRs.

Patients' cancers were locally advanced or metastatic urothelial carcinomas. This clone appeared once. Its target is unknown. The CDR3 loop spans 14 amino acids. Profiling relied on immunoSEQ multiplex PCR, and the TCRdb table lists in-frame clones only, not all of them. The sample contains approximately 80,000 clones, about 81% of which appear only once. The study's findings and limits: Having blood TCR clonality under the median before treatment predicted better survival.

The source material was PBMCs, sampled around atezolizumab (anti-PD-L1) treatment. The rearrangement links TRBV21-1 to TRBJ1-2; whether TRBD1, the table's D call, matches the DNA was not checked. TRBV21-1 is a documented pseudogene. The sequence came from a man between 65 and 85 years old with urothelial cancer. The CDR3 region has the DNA TGTGCCAGCAGCCCCACAGGGGGCTATTATGGCTACACCTTC. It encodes CASSPTGGYYGYTF.